This TCR beta chain was recovered during a study of CD8 T cells in Susac syndrome. The RNA input was roughly 0.45 to 1 ug, and it was reverse transcribed with random hexamers. TCRdb redid the calling of the immunoSEQ multiplex PCR reads with MiXCR, one entry per CDR3 protein. The table includes some 120,000 distinct CDR3 sequences, about 95% detected once. V lost 0 bases and J 7 bases, leaving 13 bases between the germline ends. Germline V gives CDR1 MNHEY, CDR2 SVGAGI. This CDR3 spans 15 amino acids. What was sequenced was CD4+ T cells from PBMCs. This TCR was recovered from a human donor in good health. V is TRBV6-5 and J is TRBJ1-5; perhaps TRBD1 as D (6 bases). The CDR3 protein is CASSYSWGAGQPQHF. The CDR3 DNA sequence: TGTGCCAGCAGTTACTCCTGGGGGGCTGGACAGCCCCAGCATTTT.